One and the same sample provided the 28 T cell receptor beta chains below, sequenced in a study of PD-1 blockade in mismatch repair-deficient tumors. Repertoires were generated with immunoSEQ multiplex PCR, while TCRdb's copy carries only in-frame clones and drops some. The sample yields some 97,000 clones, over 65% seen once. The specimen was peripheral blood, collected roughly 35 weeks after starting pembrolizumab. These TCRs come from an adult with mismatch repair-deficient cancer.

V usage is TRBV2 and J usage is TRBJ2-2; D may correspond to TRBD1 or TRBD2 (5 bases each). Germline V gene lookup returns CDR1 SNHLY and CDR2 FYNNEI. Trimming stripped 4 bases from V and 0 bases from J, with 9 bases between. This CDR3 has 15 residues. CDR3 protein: CASSVWGTNTGELFF. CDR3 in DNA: TGTGCCAGCAGTGTGTGGGGGACGAACACCGGGGAGCTGTTTTTT.

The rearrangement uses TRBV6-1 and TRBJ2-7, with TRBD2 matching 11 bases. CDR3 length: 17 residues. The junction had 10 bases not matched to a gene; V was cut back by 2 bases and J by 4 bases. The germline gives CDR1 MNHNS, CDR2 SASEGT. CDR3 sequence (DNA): TGTGCCAGCAGTGAAATCCTTAGCGGGAGGGCCTTTTACGAGCAGTACTTC. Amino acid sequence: CASSEILSGRAFYEQYF.

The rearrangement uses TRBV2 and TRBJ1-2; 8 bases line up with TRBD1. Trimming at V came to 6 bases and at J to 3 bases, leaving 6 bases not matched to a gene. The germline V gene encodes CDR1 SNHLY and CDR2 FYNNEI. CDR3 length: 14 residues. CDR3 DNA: TGTGCCAGCAGGGAACAGGGGGGGGACTATGGCTACACCTTC. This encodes CASREQGGDYGYTF. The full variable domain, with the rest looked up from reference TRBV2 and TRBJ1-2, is EPEVTQTPSHQVTQMGQEVILRCVPISNHLYFYWYRQILGQKVEFLVSFYNNEISEKSEIFDDQFSVERPDGSNFTLKIRSTKLEDSAMYFCASREQGGDYGYTFGSGTRLTVV.

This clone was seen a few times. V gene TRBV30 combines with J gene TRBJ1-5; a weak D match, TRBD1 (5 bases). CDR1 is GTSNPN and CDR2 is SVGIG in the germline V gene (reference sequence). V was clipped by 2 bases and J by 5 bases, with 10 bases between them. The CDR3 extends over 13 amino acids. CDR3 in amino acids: CAWSPQGDQPQHF. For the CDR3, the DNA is TGTGCCTGGAGTCCCCAGGGAGATCAGCCCCAGCATTTT.

DNA for the CDR3: TGTGCCAGCAGTATGGGACTAGCGGGAGGGCCCTACAATGAGCAGTTCTTC. Translation gives CASSMGLAGGPYNEQFF. The genes are TRBV7-9 and TRBJ2-1; TRBD2 matches 16 bases. Germline V gene sequence: CDR1 SEHNR, CDR2 FQNEAQ (reference sequence). V gave up 6 bases and J gave up 2 bases; unmatched junction bases: 4. The CDR3 has 17 residues.

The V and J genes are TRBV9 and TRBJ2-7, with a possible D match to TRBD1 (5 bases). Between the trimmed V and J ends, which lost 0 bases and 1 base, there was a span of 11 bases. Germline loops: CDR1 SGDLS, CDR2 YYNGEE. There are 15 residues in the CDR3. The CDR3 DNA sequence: TGTGCCAGCAGCGTAGGGCCAGGGTCTTCCTACGAGCAGTACTTC. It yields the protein CASSVGPGSSYEQYF.

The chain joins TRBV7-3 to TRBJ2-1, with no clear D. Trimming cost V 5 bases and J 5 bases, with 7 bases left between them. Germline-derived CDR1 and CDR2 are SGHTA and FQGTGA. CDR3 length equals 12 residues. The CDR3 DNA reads TGTGCCAGCAGCATATCAAACAATGAGCAGTTCTTC. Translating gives CASSISNNEQFF. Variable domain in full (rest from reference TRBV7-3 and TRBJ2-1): GAGVSQTPSNKVTEKGKYVELRCDPISGHTALYWYRQSLGQGPEFLIYFQGTGAADDSGLPNDRFFAVRPEGSVSTLKIQRTERGDSAVYLCASSISNNEQFFGPGTRLTVL.

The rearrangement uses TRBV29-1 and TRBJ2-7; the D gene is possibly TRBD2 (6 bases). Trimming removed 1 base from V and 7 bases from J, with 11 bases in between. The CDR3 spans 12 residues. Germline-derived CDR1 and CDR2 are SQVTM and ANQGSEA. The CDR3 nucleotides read TGCAGCGTTGAAGGATGGGGGGAAGAGCAGTACTTC. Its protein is CSVEGWGEEQYF.

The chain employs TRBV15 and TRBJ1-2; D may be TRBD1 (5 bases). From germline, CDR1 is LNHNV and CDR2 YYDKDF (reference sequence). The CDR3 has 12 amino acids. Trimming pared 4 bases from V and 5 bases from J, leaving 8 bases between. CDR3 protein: CATSTRGYGYTF. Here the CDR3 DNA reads TGTGCCACCAGCACCCGGGGGTATGGCTACACCTTC.

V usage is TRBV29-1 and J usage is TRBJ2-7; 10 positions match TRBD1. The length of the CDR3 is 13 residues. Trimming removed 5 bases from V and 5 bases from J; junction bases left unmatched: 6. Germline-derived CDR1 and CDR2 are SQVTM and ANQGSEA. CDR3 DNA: TGCAGCGTTTCAGGGACAGGGGTACACGAGCAGTACTTC. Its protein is CSVSGTGVHEQYF.

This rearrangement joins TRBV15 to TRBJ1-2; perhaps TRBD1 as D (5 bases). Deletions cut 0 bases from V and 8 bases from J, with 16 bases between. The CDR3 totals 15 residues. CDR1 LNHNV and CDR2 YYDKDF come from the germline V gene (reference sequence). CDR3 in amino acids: CATSRDGTAARGYTF. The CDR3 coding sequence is TGTGCCACCAGCAGAGACGGGACGGCAGCGCGGGGCTACACCTTC.

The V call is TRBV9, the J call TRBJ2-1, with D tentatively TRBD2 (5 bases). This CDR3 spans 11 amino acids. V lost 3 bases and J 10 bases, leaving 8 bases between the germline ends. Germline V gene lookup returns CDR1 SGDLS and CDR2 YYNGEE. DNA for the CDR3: TGTGCCAGCAGCGGGAGGAAAGAGCAGTTCTTC. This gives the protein CASSGRKEQFF.

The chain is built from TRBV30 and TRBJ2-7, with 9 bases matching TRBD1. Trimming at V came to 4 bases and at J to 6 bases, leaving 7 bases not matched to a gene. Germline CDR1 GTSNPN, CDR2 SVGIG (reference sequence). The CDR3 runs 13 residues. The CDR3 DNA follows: TGTGCCTGGACCCGACAGGGGGACGGCGAGCAGTACTTC. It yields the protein CAWTRQGDGEQYF. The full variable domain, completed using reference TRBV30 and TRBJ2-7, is SQTIHQWPATLVQPVGSPLSLECTVEGTSNPNLYWYRQAAGRGLQLLFYSVGIGQISSEVPQNLSASRPQDRQFILSSKKLLLSDSGFYLCAWTRQGDGEQYFGPGTRLTVT.

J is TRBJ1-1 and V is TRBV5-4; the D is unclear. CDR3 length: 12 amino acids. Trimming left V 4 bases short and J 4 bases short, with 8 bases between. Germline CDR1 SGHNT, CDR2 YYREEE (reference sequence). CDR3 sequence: CASSRAGTEAFF. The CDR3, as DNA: TGTGCCAGCAGCCGGGCGGGCACTGAAGCTTTCTTT.

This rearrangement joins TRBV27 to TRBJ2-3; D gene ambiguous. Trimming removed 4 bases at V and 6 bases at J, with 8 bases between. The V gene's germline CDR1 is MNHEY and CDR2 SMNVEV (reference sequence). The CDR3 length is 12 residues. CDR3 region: CASSYIGDTQYF. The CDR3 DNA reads TGTGCCAGCAGTTACATAGGGGATACGCAGTATTTT.

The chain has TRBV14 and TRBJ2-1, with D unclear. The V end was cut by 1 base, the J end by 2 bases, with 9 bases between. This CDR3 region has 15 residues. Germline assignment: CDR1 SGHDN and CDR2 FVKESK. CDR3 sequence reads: CASSQGNGPYNEQFF. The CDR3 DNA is TGTGCCAGCAGCCAAGGGAATGGGCCCTACAATGAGCAGTTCTTC. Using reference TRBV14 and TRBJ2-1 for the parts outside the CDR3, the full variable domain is EAGVTQFPSHSVIEKGQTVTLRCDPISGHDNLYWYRRVMGKEIKFLLHFVKESKQDESGMPNNRFLAERTGGTYSTLKVQPAELEDSGVYFCASSQGNGPYNEQFFGPGTRLTVL.

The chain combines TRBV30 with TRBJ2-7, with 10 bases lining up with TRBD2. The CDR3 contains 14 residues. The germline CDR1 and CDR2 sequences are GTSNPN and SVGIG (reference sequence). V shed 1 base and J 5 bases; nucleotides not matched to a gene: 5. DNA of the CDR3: TGTGCCTGGAGTGGGAGCGGGAGGGCCCACGAGCAGTACTTC. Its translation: CAWSGSGRAHEQYF.

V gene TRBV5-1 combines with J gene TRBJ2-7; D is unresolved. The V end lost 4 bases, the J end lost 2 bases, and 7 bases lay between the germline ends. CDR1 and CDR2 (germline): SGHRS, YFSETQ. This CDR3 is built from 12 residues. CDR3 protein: CASSPPAYEQYF. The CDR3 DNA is TGCGCCAGCAGCCCTCCCGCCTACGAGCAGTACTTC.

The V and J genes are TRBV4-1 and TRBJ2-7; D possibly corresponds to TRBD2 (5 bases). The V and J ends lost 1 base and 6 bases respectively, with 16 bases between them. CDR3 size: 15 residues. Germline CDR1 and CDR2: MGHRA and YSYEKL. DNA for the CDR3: TGCGCCAGCAGCCAAGTTCCTCTAGCACCCTTCGAGCAGTACTTC. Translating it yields CASSQVPLAPFEQYF.

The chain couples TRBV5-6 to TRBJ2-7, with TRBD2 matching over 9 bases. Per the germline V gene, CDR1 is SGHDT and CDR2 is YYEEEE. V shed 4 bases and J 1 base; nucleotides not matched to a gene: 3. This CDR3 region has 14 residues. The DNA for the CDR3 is TGTGCCAGCAGCCGGACTAGCGATTCCTACGAGCAGTACTTC. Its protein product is CASSRTSDSYEQYF.

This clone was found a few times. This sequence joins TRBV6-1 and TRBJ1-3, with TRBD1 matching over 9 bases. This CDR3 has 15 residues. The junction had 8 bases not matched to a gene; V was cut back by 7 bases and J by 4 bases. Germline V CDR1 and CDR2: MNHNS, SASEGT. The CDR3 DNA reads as TGTGCCAGCACTCGGGACAGGGAAAAGGGAAACACCATATATTTT. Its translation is CASTRDREKGNTIYF.

CDR3 region: CASSLGTSGPTPYEQYF. The CDR3 nucleotides are TGTGCCAGCAGCCTTGGGACTAGCGGGCCTACTCCCTACGAGCAGTACTTC. The V call is TRBV13, the J call TRBJ2-7, with 12 bases lining up with TRBD2. J was trimmed by 2 bases and V by 5 bases; bases with no gene match: 10. Germline CDR1 and CDR2: PRHDT and FYEKMQ (reference sequence). The CDR3 has 17 amino acids.

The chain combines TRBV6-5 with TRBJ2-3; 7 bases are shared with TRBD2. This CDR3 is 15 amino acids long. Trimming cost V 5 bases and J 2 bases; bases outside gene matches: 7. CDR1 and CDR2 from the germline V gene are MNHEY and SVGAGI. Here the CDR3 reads CASSPQRGLTDTQYF. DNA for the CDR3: TGTGCCAGCAGTCCTCAGCGGGGACTCACAGATACGCAGTATTTT.

CDR3 sequence: CASSLARGEGTQYF. Written as DNA, the CDR3 is TGTGCCAGCAGCCTAGCGCGAGGGGAGGGGACCCAGTACTTC. The rearrangement links TRBV9 to TRBJ2-5, with 7 bases matching TRBD2. Per the germline V gene, CDR1 is SGDLS and CDR2 is YYNGEE. The length of the CDR3 is 14 residues. With V trimmed by 4 bases and J by 7 bases, 10 bases remained unmatched.

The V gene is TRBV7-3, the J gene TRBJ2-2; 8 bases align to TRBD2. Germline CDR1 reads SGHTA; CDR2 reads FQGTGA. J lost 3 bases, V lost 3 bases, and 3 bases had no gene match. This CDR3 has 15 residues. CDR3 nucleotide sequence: TGTGCCAGCAGCTTGACTAGCGCAGACACCGGGGAGCTGTTTTTT. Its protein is CASSLTSADTGELFF.

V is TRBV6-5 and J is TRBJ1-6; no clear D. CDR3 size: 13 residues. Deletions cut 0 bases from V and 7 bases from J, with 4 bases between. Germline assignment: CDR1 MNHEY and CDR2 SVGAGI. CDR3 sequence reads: CASSYSTNSPLHF. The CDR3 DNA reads TGTGCCAGCAGTTACTCTACCAATTCACCCCTCCACTTT.

The CDR3 DNA sequence: TGTGCCAGCAGCTCCACATCAGGGGACACCTACTTAAATACTGAAGCTTTCTTT. It specifies CASSSTSGDTYLNTEAFF. The chain couples TRBV13 to TRBJ1-1; D is possibly TRBD1 (6 bases). CDR3 size: 18 residues. Trimming took off 4 bases at V and 5 bases at J, with 26 bases between the two ends. Germline CDR1 reads PRHDT; CDR2 reads FYEKMQ (reference sequence). Supplemented by reference TRBV13 and TRBJ1-1, the full variable domain reads AAGVIQSPRHLIKEKRETATLKCYPIPRHDTVYWYQQGPGQDPQFLISFYEKMQSDKGSIPDRFSAQQFSDYHSELNMSSLELGDSALYFCASSSTSGDTYLNTEAFFGQGTRLTVV.

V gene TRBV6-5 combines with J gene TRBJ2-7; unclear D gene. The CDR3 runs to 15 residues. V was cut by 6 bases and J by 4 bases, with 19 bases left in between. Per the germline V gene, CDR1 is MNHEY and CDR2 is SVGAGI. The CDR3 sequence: CASRTDVFSLYEQYF. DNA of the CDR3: TGTGCCAGCAGGACCGACGTATTCTCTCTTTACGAGCAGTACTTC.